There are a few counts of the clone carrying this TCR beta chain. Its antigen is undetermined. The sample belongs to a study of metastatic and nonmetastatic thyroid tumors. For the study at large: Repertoires from malignant and benign thyroid patients were compared across blood and tumor or nodule tissue.

In the original processing: CDR3 was compared across clinicopathological groups, and the resulting differences were used to build a distant-metastasis classifier for papillary thyroid cancer. TCRdb reassembled clones from the PCR reads with MiXCR. For this entry, the V and J calls and clone size follow TCRdb and not the study's own pipeline. The sample holds 35,000 to 40,000 clones, around 27% seen once. The study, taken as a whole, reports: Benign nodules reportedly had significantly lower TCR beta diversity than malignant thyroid tumors in blood and tumor.

Patients had received no treatment of any kind before thyroid surgery. V lost 5 bases and J lost 4, with 12 bases in between. Germline V gives CDR1 MNHNS, CDR2 SASEGT. CDR3 length: 14 amino acids. This TCR came from a male donor with papillary thyroid cancer or a benign thyroid nodule (not recorded which). Some clones in this sample may be carry-over from other donors' samples. Material: blood. V usage is TRBV6-1 and J usage is TRBJ2-1, with D maybe TRBD1 (5 bases). This CDR3 is CASSKDTLYNEQFF. Here the CDR3 DNA reads TGTGCCAGCAGTAAGGACACCCTTTACAATGAGCAGTTCTTC.